What follows are 18 T cell receptor beta chains derived from one specimen sequenced in a study of breast tumors, draining lymph nodes, adjacent tissues. From the multiplex PCR reads, TCRdb called clonotypes with MiXCR, one entry per CDR3 protein. The table lists approximately 130,000 distinct CDR3 sequences, less than 25% of them singletons. Axillary draining lymph nodes of breast cancer patients supplied the node samples. Sequenced: axillary lymph node tissue. These TCRs come from a female donor with breast cancer. Some clones in this sample may be carry-over from other donors' samples.

This clonotype appeared many times. V is TRBV30 and J is TRBJ2-7; a weak D match, TRBD2 (5 bases). CDR1 and CDR2 from the germline V gene are GTSNPN and SVGIG (reference sequence). CDR3 size: 15 residues. The germline V and J ends were trimmed by 5 bases and 3 bases, with 20 bases remaining between them. For the CDR3, the DNA is TGTGCCTGGGAACCGGGATCCGGATCCCTCTACGAGCAGTACTTC. It encodes CAWEPGSGSLYEQYF.

This clonotype came up many times. The V and J genes are TRBV4-2 and TRBJ1-3; D not resolved. This CDR3 comprises 15 residues. Germline loops: CDR1 LGHNA, CDR2 YNFKEQ. The germline V and J ends were trimmed by 0 bases and 7 bases, with 13 bases remaining between them. CDR3 sequence: CASSQELQQGNTIYF. The CDR3 DNA follows: TGTGCCAGCAGCCAAGAGTTGCAACAAGGGAACACCATATATTTT.

This clonotype was counted between two and nine times. This rearrangement joins TRBV2 to TRBJ2-4, with a possible D match to TRBD1 (7 bases). This CDR3 contains 14 residues. Germline CDR1 reads SNHLY; CDR2 reads FYNNEI. Trimming stripped 6 bases from V and 5 bases from J, with 14 bases between. Written as DNA, the CDR3 is TGTGCCAGCAGGTACAGGGGCGGGGAAAACATTCAGTACTTC. It yields the protein CASRYRGGENIQYF.

The rearrangement uses TRBV6-4 and TRBJ2-1; 16 nucleotides align to TRBD2. V lost 0 bases and J lost 9; bases outside the gene matches: 2. Germline V lookup: CDR1 MRHNA, CDR2 SNTAGT. The CDR3 covers 16 residues. CDR3 sequence reads: CASSDSGTSGRGEQFF. The CDR3 coding sequence is TGTGCCAGCAGTGACTCAGGGACTAGCGGGAGGGGTGAGCAGTTCTTC.

There are many counts of this clonotype. The V and J genes are TRBV24-1 and TRBJ2-2; TRBD1 aligns across 10 bases. V trimming: 2 bases; J trimming: 4 bases; junction bases outside the gene matches: 3. In germline, CDR1 is KGHDR, CDR2 SFDVKD. CDR3 length: 16 amino acids. This chain's CDR3 is CATSDWTGGITGELFF. The CDR3 coding sequence is TGTGCCACCAGTGATTGGACAGGGGGAATCACCGGGGAGCTGTTTTTT.

This clonotype was detected ten times or more. J is TRBJ2-3 and V is TRBV24-1; TRBD2 matches 10 bases. J was trimmed by 6 bases and V by 3 bases; bases with no gene match: 8. The CDR3 is 16 amino acids. Germline values: CDR1 KGHDR, CDR2 SFDVKD. For the CDR3, the DNA is TGTGCCACCAGTGATCGAGCGGGGGGGGCGTTGGATACGCAGTATTTT. Translation: CATSDRAGGALDTQYF.

The table lists this clonotype with many counts. The rearrangement links TRBV4-2 to TRBJ1-6; D may be TRBD1 (5 bases). V lost 4 bases and J 7 bases, leaving 11 bases between the germline ends. The CDR3 sequence is 14 residues long. Germline V gene sequence: CDR1 LGHNA, CDR2 YNFKEQ. Written as DNA, the CDR3 is TGTGCCAGCAGCCCCCGACGGGGGAATTCACCCCTCCACTTT. Translated: CASSPRRGNSPLHF.

The table lists this clonotype with many counts. This chain uses TRBV6-6 with TRBJ2-7; D gene uncertain. The CDR3 runs 13 residues. With 0 bases removed from V and 6 bases from J, the gap between germline ends came to 9 bases. Germline-derived CDR1 and CDR2 are MNHNY and SVGAGI (reference sequence). The CDR3 DNA follows: TGTGCCAGCAGTTACTCGTCGCTAGGCGAGCAGTACTTC. This codes for CASSYSSLGEQYF.

This clonotype was counted only a few times. The chain couples TRBV28 to TRBJ2-7; maybe TRBD1 (6 bases). The CDR3 has 12 residues. V shed 6 bases and J shed 3 bases, with 9 bases lying between them. Germline V lookup: CDR1 MDHEN, CDR2 SYDVKM. Written as DNA, the CDR3 is TGTGCCAGCAGGAGGGACATCTACGAGCAGTACTTC. Its protein is CASRRDIYEQYF.

This clonotype was observed at least ten times. The V call is TRBV6-1, the J call TRBJ2-7, with D uncertain. V gave up 8 bases and J gave up 0 bases, with 11 bases separating them. The CDR3 is 13 residues long. Looked up from germline, CDR1 is MNHNS and CDR2 is SASEGT. CDR3 region: CASAPGISYEQYF. Written as DNA, the CDR3 is TGTGCCAGCGCCCCGGGCATCTCCTACGAGCAGTACTTC.

Remarks on this clonotype: Possible read error: a much larger clone is one base away. The CDR3 does not end in the conserved phenylalanine or tryptophan, so this is likely a read error. The gene calls are TRBV5-1 and TRBJ2-7, with D perhaps assigned TRBD1 or TRBD2 (6 bases each). Trimming took 1 base from V and 3 from J, leaving 8 bases between them. The V gene's germline CDR1 is SGHRS and CDR2 YFSETQ. CDR3 length: 13 amino acids. The CDR3 reads CASSLKGGYEQYC. CDR3 in DNA: TGCGCCAGCAGCTTGAAGGGGGGCTACGAGCAGTACTGC.

Many counts were recorded for this clonotype. The genes are TRBV20-1 and TRBJ2-1; tentative D call: TRBD2 (5 bases). The V gene lost 5 bases and the J gene lost 4 bases, with 15 bases spanning the gap. CDR3 length: 14 amino acids. Germline V gives CDR1 DFQATT, CDR2 SNEGSKA (reference sequence). Written as DNA, the CDR3 is TGCAGTGCTCCCCCAAGGACTTCTTACAATGAGCAGTTCTTC. Amino acids: CSAPPRTSYNEQFF.

This clonotype was recorded at least ten times. The chain is built from TRBV4-1 and TRBJ2-3, with D perhaps matching TRBD2 (6 bases). This CDR3 comprises 15 residues. Trimming took off 4 bases at V and 1 base at J, with 12 bases between the two ends. Germline loops: CDR1 MGHRA, CDR2 YSYEKL. CDR3 in amino acids: CASSLGGRGTDTQYF. As DNA, the CDR3 is TGCGCCAGCAGCCTTGGAGGGCGGGGCACAGATACGCAGTATTTT.

V usage is TRBV7-9 and J usage is TRBJ2-1, with 14 positions matching TRBD2. Germline-derived CDR1 and CDR2 are SEHNR and FQNEAQ (reference sequence). The CDR3 extends over 21 amino acids. Trimming at V came to 6 bases and at J to 0 bases, leaving 16 bases not matched to a gene. The CDR3 DNA follows: TGTGCCAGCAGATTTATCCCGGGACTAGCGGGAGTCGGAAGCTCCTACAATGAGCAGTTCTTC. This gives the protein CASRFIPGLAGVGSSYNEQFF.

As regards this clonotype: A much larger clone lies one base from this, so it may be a read error. The V gene is TRBV7-8, the J gene TRBJ2-3; TRBD2 is a possible D gene (6 bases). CDR1 SGHVS and CDR2 FQNEAQ come from the germline V gene. V dropped 0 bases and J dropped 0 bases, with 19 bases sitting between them. This CDR3 has 19 amino acids. The CDR3 nucleotides read TGTGCCAGCAGCTTAGCATGGACTATAGCGGACCCTAGCACAGATACGCAGTATTTT. It translates to CASSLAWTIADPSTDTQYF.

This clonotype was observed at least ten times. The rearrangement links TRBV5-6 to TRBJ2-2; D tentatively reads TRBD1 or TRBD2 (5 bases each). This CDR3 is built from 17 residues. Germline V gene lookup returns CDR1 SGHDT and CDR2 YYEEEE. Trimming stripped 6 bases from V and 0 bases from J, with 18 bases between. This CDR3 is CASTWGLGVSNTGELFF. CDR3 nucleotides: TGTGCCAGCACTTGGGGTCTGGGGGTCTCGAACACCGGGGAGCTGTTTTTT.

This clonotype was detected only a few times. This clone may be a read error of a much larger clone one base away. This chain uses TRBV27 with TRBJ2-7; 10 bases match TRBD1. Germline CDR1 is MNHEY and CDR2 is SMNVEV (reference sequence). The CDR3 has 16 residues. The CDR3 protein is CASSPVMGTGVKEQHF. For the CDR3, the DNA is TGTGCCAGCAGCCCTGTTATGGGGACAGGGGTGAAAGAGCAGCACTTC.

Comment on this clonotype: This may come from a read error, since a much larger clone is one base off. The chain employs TRBV10-1 and TRBJ2-1, with 12 bases lining up with TRBD2. The CDR3 consists of 15 residues. The germline gives CDR1 WNHNN, CDR2 SYGVQD (reference sequence). This CDR3 reads CANSVSTSGGNEQFF. The CDR3 nucleotides read TGCGCCAACAGTGTATCGACTAGCGGGGGAAATGAGCAGTTCTTC.